This T cell receptor (beta chain) was retrieved from a study of T-cell reconstitution after alpha-beta-depleted transplantation in children. Notes on the study in general: Once a year had passed after transplant, T-cell counts and diversity came mostly from newly produced T cells.

The CDR3 is made up of 14 amino acids. Trimming removed 5 bases at V and 2 bases at J, with 13 bases between. Germline V gene sequence: CDR1 SGHNT, CDR2 YENEEA. A library of TCRbeta sequences, prepared with unique molecular identifiers, was generated. TCRdb reprocessed the PCR reads with MiXCR, giving one entry per CDR3 protein. In the table there are hundreds of thousands of distinct CDR3 sequences, roughly 16% of which are singletons. As concerns this clonotype: Its antigen is unidentified.

The source of this sequence is a male patient aged 2 to 10 who had a stem cell transplant for acute lymphoblastic leukemia, so the T cells may come from the graft donor. The chain employs TRBV11-3 and TRBJ2-7; D unresolved. The input for sequencing was PBMCs, mostly from graft donor cells, taken 360 days after TCRalphabeta/CD19-depleted stem cell transplant. CDR3 in amino acids: CASSRAFSTYEQYF. In DNA, the CDR3 is TGTGCCAGCAGCCGGGCCTTTTCCACCTACGAGCAGTACTTC.